The entry below gives a single TCR beta chain sequence along with its context. Its antigen is currently unknown. The tumor samples were collected prior to definitive surgery or chemotherapy. The sample originates from a study of high-grade serous ovarian cancer treatment subgroups. The study, taken as a whole, reports: Spatial context was lost because tumors were sequenced in bulk. Different patients shared almost no repertoire; same-patient tumors shared roughly 0.095 to 0.85. Repertoire analysis covered CDR3 alone, not CDR1 or CDR2.

Only in-frame clones appear in the TCRdb table, and some are missing; sequencing was by immunoSEQ multiplex PCR. The sample yields approximately 40,000 clones, around 80% seen once. In germline, CDR1 is SQVTM, CDR2 ANQGSEA. The CDR3 length is 13 residues. Germline trimming cut 6 bases from V and 6 bases from J; bases unmatched to any gene: 10. The gene calls are TRBV29-1 and TRBJ2-7; 8 positions match TRBD2. This clonotype was obtained from a human donor with high-grade serous ovarian cancer. Material for sequencing was tumor tissue. DNA of the CDR3: TGCAGCGTCCGTGGTAGCGGGAAGGGCGAGCAGTACTTC. As protein: CSVRGSGKGEQYF.